Following are 21 T cell receptor beta chains from one sample sequenced in a study of blood T cell repertoires in COVID-19. The assay was immunoSEQ multiplex PCR, and TCRdb's table has in-frame clones only and misses some. The data show about 300,000 clones, around 89% seen once. Material: peripheral blood. The receptors here all came from a man aged 18 to 29 who had recovered from COVID-19.

The chain employs TRBV3-1 (or the pseudogene TRBV3-2) and TRBJ2-2, with TRBD2 matching 9 bases. Trimming at V came to 3 bases and at J to 5 bases, leaving 7 bases not matched to a gene. The CDR3 has 16 residues. Germline values: CDR1 LGHDT, CDR2 YNNKEL (reference sequence). DNA for the CDR3: TGTGCCAGCAGCCATAGAGCGGGGGGTTCAACCGGGGAGCTGTTTTTT. Protein: CASSHRAGGSTGELFF.

V gene TRBV30 combines with J gene TRBJ1-2; the match to TRBD1 covers 7 bases. Trimming at V came to 5 bases and at J to 4 bases, leaving 1 base not matched to a gene. CDR1 GTSNPN and CDR2 SVGIG come from the germline V gene (reference sequence). This CDR3 comprises 11 residues. Here the CDR3 DNA reads TGTGCCTGGGACAGGGCCTATGGCTACACCTTC. Its translation: CAWDRAYGYTF.

The genes are TRBV5-1 and TRBJ2-6, with D unclear. The CDR3 is made up of 15 amino acids. Trimming left V 1 base short and J 0 bases short, with 5 bases between. Germline CDR1 SGHRS, CDR2 YFSETQ. This chain's CDR3 is CASSLLSSGANVLTF. CDR3 nucleotides: TGCGCCAGCAGCTTGCTTAGCTCTGGGGCCAACGTCCTGACTTTC.

This clone was seen once. The chain recombines TRBV3-1 (or the pseudogene TRBV3-2) with TRBJ2-7, with 9 bases that match TRBD1. V trimming: 4 bases; J trimming: 3 bases; junction bases outside the gene matches: 7. The CDR3 loop spans 15 amino acids. Germline CDR1 is LGHDT and CDR2 is YNNKEL (reference sequence). CDR3: CASSRIGTGNYEQYF. For the CDR3, the DNA is TGTGCCAGCAGCCGGATCGGGACAGGGAACTACGAGCAGTACTTC.

This clone appeared a single time. V and J are TRBV3-1 (or the pseudogene TRBV3-2) and TRBJ2-1, with 11 bases aligning to TRBD2. Germline V gene lookup returns CDR1 LGHDT and CDR2 YNNKEL (reference sequence). With 5 bases clipped from V and 8 bases from J, the junction kept 8 bases outside the gene matches. This CDR3 comprises 15 residues. The CDR3 region is CASSFLAGGSDEQFF. The CDR3 coding sequence is TGTGCCAGCAGCTTTCTAGCGGGGGGCAGCGATGAGCAGTTCTTC.

The chain combines TRBV7-6 with TRBJ1-3, with 9 bases matching TRBD1. The CDR3 runs 15 residues. The J segment lost 0 bases and the V segment lost 5 bases, leaving 2 bases of the junction unmatched. Per germline, CDR1 SGHVS and CDR2 FNYEAQ. Here the CDR3 DNA reads TGTGCCAGCAGCCCGGACAGGGGCTCTGGAAACACCATATATTTT. Amino acids: CASSPDRGSGNTIYF.

The rearrangement links TRBV5-1 to TRBJ2-3; D is undetermined. CDR1 and CDR2 from the germline V gene are SGHRS and YFSETQ. The CDR3 length is 13 residues. With 0 bases removed from V and 2 bases from J, the gap between germline ends came to 4 bases. CDR3 region: CASSLGATDTQYF. The CDR3 nucleotides are TGCGCCAGCAGCTTGGGGGCCACAGATACGCAGTATTTT.

V usage is TRBV4-3 and J usage is TRBJ2-7; 11 nucleotides line up with TRBD1. After removal of 4 bases from V and 2 bases from J, the junction contained 1 base not matched to a gene. Germline V CDR1 and CDR2: LGHNA, YSLEER. The CDR3 length is 14 residues. CDR3 sequence: CASSRDRGTYEQYF. Here the CDR3 DNA reads TGCGCCAGCAGCCGGGACAGGGGGACCTACGAGCAGTACTTC.

CDR3 nucleotides: TGTGCCAGCAGGAGCGGGATATTGGCCTACGAGCAGTACTTC. As protein: CASRSGILAYEQYF. The V and J genes are TRBV6-5 and TRBJ2-7; 7 bases line up with TRBD2. The ends lost 6 bases at V and 2 bases at J; junction bases unmatched: 7. Germline lookup yields CDR1 MNHEY and CDR2 SVGAGI. There are 14 residues in the CDR3.

This clone was counted a few times. This sequence joins TRBV19 and TRBJ1-6; TRBD1 agrees at 9 bases. The length of the CDR3 is 16 residues. The trim removed 4 bases at V and 10 bases at J, leaving 11 bases unmatched. Looked up from germline, CDR1 is LNHDA and CDR2 is SQIVND (reference sequence). CDR3 amino acids: CASSTLRGTGTSPLHF. The CDR3, as DNA: TGTGCCAGTAGTACTCTACGTGGGACAGGGACCTCACCCCTCCACTTT.

This clone came up once. The chain combines TRBV19 with TRBJ2-2, with D possibly matching TRBD1 (6 bases). Trimming took off 6 bases at V and 0 bases at J, with 11 bases between the two ends. The CDR3 length is 15 residues. Germline CDR1 reads LNHDA; CDR2 reads SQIVND (reference sequence). This chain's CDR3 is CASRQDSSNTGELFF. In DNA form, the CDR3 reads TGTGCCAGTAGGCAGGACAGTTCGAACACCGGGGAGCTGTTTTTT.

The table lists this clone with a count of one. This rearrangement joins TRBV4-1 to TRBJ1-3, with a weak D call TRBD1 (5 bases). CDR1 and CDR2 from the germline V gene are MGHRA and YSYEKL. CDR3 length: 16 residues. V was clipped by 1 base and J by 0 bases, with 10 bases between them. The CDR3 reads CASSQAGSLSGNTIYF. As DNA, the CDR3 is TGCGCCAGCAGCCAAGCAGGGTCCCTCTCTGGAAACACCATATATTTT.

V usage is TRBV19 and J usage is TRBJ2-3; D not resolved. The length of the CDR3 is 14 residues. The V gene's germline CDR1 is LNHDA and CDR2 SQIVND (reference sequence). V lost 4 bases and J lost 3, with 11 bases in between. The CDR3 region is CASSTLGRTDTQYF. CDR3 sequence (DNA): TGTGCCAGTAGTACCCTCGGTCGGACAGATACGCAGTATTTT.

This chain connects TRBV10-3 to TRBJ2-4; D possibly corresponds to TRBD1 (5 bases). V lost 2 bases and J lost 5, with 13 bases in between. The CDR3 length is 15 residues. The germline V gene encodes CDR1 ENHRY and CDR2 SYGVKD. CDR3 nucleotide sequence: TGTGCCATCAGTGAGGTGAAGGGGCCGCAAAACATTCAGTACTTC. Translation: CAISEVKGPQNIQYF.

The chain carries TRBV29-1 and TRBJ2-1, with 7 nucleotides matching TRBD1. The length of the CDR3 is 14 residues. Losses at the gene ends were 1 base for V and 4 bases for J; bases not matched to a gene: 4. CDR1 is SQVTM, CDR2 ANQGSEA, per germline. CDR3 nucleotide sequence: TGCAGCGTTGAAGCGGACAGGTCTTACAATGAGCAGTTCTTC. Encoded protein: CSVEADRSYNEQFF.

The genes are TRBV25-1 and TRBJ2-1, with 9 bases that match TRBD2. The ends lost 8 bases at V and 7 bases at J; junction bases unmatched: 9. The CDR3 length is 14 residues. Germline V gene sequence: CDR1 MGHDK, CDR2 SYGVNS. The CDR3 nucleotides are TGTGCCAGCGGGCGGGGGGGCTTTTTAAATGAGCAGTTCTTC. Protein: CASGRGGFLNEQFF.

The chain combines TRBV12-3 or TRBV12-4 with TRBJ1-3; 9 bases align to TRBD1. The CDR3 is made up of 13 amino acids. The V and J ends lost 5 bases and 5 bases, in that order; junction bases with no gene match: 1. Written as DNA, the CDR3 is TGTGCCAGCAGTGGGACAGGGAGAAACACCATATATTTT. Translation: CASSGTGRNTIYF.

The genes are TRBV5-4 and TRBJ2-1; D is perhaps TRBD1 (6 bases). CDR1 and CDR2 from the germline V gene are SGHNT and YYREEE (reference sequence). Trimming left V 2 bases short and J 10 bases short, with 13 bases between. CDR3 length: 13 residues. This CDR3 is CASSFPAGEEQFF. DNA of the CDR3: TGTGCCAGCAGCTTTCCAGCAGGGGAAGAGCAGTTCTTC.

The chain is built from TRBV19 and TRBJ1-1; D remains ambiguous. Germline V lookup: CDR1 LNHDA, CDR2 SQIVND (reference sequence). The CDR3 has 13 residues. Deletions cut 2 bases from V and 4 bases from J, with 8 bases between. Written as DNA, the CDR3 is TGTGCCAGTAGTATAATAGAGGGCACTGAAGCTTTCTTT. Translated, it gives CASSIIEGTEAFF.

The chain recombines TRBV29-1 with TRBJ2-7; tentative D call: TRBD2 (6 bases). V was trimmed by 3 bases and J by 2 bases, leaving 17 bases between them. Germline CDR1 SQVTM, CDR2 ANQGSEA. This CDR3 comprises 15 residues. The CDR3 DNA follows: TGCAGCGTTGAGGGGGGTTCGGGGCGGACCTACGAGCAGTACTTC. Protein: CSVEGGSGRTYEQYF.

The J gene is TRBJ2-1, the V gene TRBV5-4, with D possibly matching TRBD2 (6 bases). The CDR3 consists of 14 residues. Looked up from germline, CDR1 is SGHNT and CDR2 is YYREEE (reference sequence). Deletions cut 4 bases from V and 4 bases from J, with 12 bases between. CDR3 nucleotide sequence: TGTGCCAGCAGCCGTCCCGGGACTTACAATGAGCAGTTCTTC. It is translated as CASSRPGTYNEQFF.